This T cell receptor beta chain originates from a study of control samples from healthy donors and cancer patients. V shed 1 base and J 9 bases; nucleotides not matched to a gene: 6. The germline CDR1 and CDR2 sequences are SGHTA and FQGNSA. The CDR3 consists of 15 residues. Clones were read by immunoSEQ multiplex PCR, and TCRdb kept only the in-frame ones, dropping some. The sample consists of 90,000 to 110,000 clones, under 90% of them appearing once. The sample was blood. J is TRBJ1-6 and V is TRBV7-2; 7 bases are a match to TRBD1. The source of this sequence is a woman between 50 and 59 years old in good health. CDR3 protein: CASSLGTGVGSPLHF. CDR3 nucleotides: TGTGCCAGCAGCTTAGGAACAGGGGTTGGTTCACCCCTCCACTTT.